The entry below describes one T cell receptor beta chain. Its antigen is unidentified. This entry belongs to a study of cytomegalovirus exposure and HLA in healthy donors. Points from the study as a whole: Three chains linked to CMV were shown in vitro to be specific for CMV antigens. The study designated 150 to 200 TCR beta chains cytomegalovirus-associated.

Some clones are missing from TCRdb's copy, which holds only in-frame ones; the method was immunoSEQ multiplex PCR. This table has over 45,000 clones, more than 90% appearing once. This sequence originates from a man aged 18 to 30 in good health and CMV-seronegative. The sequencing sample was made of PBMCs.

The CDR3 DNA is TGCGCCAGCAGTGGGGCGGGAGGTTCCTACAATGAGCAGTTCTTC. Translating it yields CASSGAGGSYNEQFF. The gene calls are TRBV5-1 and TRBJ2-1; 8 bases fit TRBD2. Germline V lookup: CDR1 SGHRS, CDR2 YFSETQ. CDR3 size: 15 residues. V shed 5 bases and J 1 base; nucleotides not matched to a gene: 5.